Each of the 25 T cell receptor beta chains below was sequenced from the same sample in a study of shared T cell receptors in the human thymus. The assay was immunoSEQ multiplex PCR, and TCRdb's table has in-frame clones only and misses some. The sample has approximately 490,000 clones; 78% are singletons. These data also formed part of another study, on human thymus T cells.

Sequencing was performed on thymocytes. These TCRs come from a boy under three years old with a congenital heart defect.

V gene TRBV4-2 combines with J gene TRBJ2-1; weak D call: TRBD1 (5 bases). The CDR3 consists of 17 residues. Per germline, CDR1 LGHNA and CDR2 YNFKEQ. V lost 0 bases and J 0 bases, leaving 12 bases between the germline ends. The CDR3 spells CASSQERGWSSYNEQFF. CDR3 DNA: TGTGCCAGCAGCCAAGAAAGGGGCTGGAGCTCCTACAATGAGCAGTTCTTC.

This chain uses TRBV28 with TRBJ2-7; D perhaps matches TRBD2 (6 bases). There are 11 residues in the CDR3. Trimming shortened V by 7 bases and J by 9 bases, and 13 bases separated the two germline ends. The germline V gene encodes CDR1 MDHEN and CDR2 SYDVKM. CDR3 sequence reads: CASNTGGSQYF. The DNA for the CDR3 is TGTGCCAGCAACACCGGGGGTTCGCAGTACTTC.

This clone was detected once. CDR3 amino acids: CASSVDGREGTEAFF. The CDR3 DNA reads TGTGCCAGCAGCGTAGACGGGCGGGAGGGCACTGAAGCTTTCTTT. V and J are TRBV9 and TRBJ1-1; D is uncertain. Germline lookup yields CDR1 SGDLS and CDR2 YYNGEE. The CDR3 has 15 amino acids. The V end was cut by 0 bases, the J end by 4 bases, with 13 bases between.

This chain connects TRBV6-1 to TRBJ1-2; tentatively, D is TRBD1 (6 bases). Germline V lookup: CDR1 MNHNS, CDR2 SASEGT. The CDR3 is made up of 16 amino acids. Between the trimmed V and J ends, which lost 1 base and 4 bases, there was a span of 16 bases. CDR3 in DNA: TGTGCCAGCAGTGAAGGCAGGGGTCCAGGGGTCTATGGCTACACCTTC. It is translated as CASSEGRGPGVYGYTF.

The V call is TRBV11-2, the J call TRBJ2-6, with no clear D. The germline gives CDR1 SGHAT, CDR2 FQNNGV. V was shortened by 1 base and J by 0 bases, with 13 bases between the two germline ends. The CDR3 length is 18 residues. CDR3: CASSLGLENRSGANVLTF. CDR3 nucleotide sequence: TGTGCCAGCAGCTTAGGGCTTGAAAACCGCTCTGGGGCCAACGTCCTGACTTTC.

This clone appeared a single time. This sequence joins TRBV27 and TRBJ2-1; TRBD2 matches 9 bases. Trimming cost V 3 bases and J 9 bases; bases outside gene matches: 9. The germline CDR1 and CDR2 sequences are MNHEY and SMNVEV (reference sequence). The CDR3 sequence is 15 residues long. CDR3: CASSFSGTSLGEQFF. CDR3 DNA: TGTGCCAGCAGTTTCTCCGGGACTAGCTTGGGTGAGCAGTTCTTC.

This clone was seen only once. The chain joins TRBV29-1 to TRBJ2-1; TRBD2 matches 7 bases. The CDR3 has 13 residues. The trim removed 5 bases at V and 5 bases at J, leaving 6 bases unmatched. In germline, CDR1 is SQVTM, CDR2 ANQGSEA. Here the CDR3 DNA reads TGCAGCGTTACAGCGGGGCCTGACAATGAGCAGTTCTTC. This sequence encodes CSVTAGPDNEQFF.

The gene calls are TRBV27 and TRBJ2-1; weak D call: TRBD2 (6 bases). V was trimmed by 6 bases and J by 7 bases, leaving 13 bases between them. The CDR3 is 13 amino acids. Germline V lookup: CDR1 MNHEY, CDR2 SMNVEV (reference sequence). The DNA of the CDR3 is TGTGCCAGCAGCTCAAAGCGGGTGAATGAGCAGTTCTTC. It yields the protein CASSSKRVNEQFF.

V and J are TRBV7-2 and TRBJ2-7, with a possible D match to TRBD1 (6 bases). The germline V gene has CDR1 SGHTA and CDR2 FQGNSA. This CDR3 has 18 residues. V was pared by 5 bases and J by 0 bases, with 23 bases between. The CDR3 nucleotides are TGTGCCAGCAGCCTTAGATCGGACAGACCATCCGTCTCCTACGAGCAGTACTTC. It is translated as CASSLRSDRPSVSYEQYF.

This clone is a singleton in its sample. The chain uses TRBV4-3 and TRBJ2-7, with D perhaps TRBD2 (6 bases). Looked up from germline, CDR1 is LGHNA and CDR2 is YSLEER. Trimming cost V 3 bases and J 5 bases, with 17 bases left between them. CDR3 length: 15 amino acids. CDR3: CASSHHLGGGDEQYF. As DNA, the CDR3 is TGCGCCAGCAGCCACCACCTCGGGGGTGGTGACGAGCAGTACTTC.

CDR3 in amino acids: CASRPPPDRGYQETQYF. The CDR3 nucleotides read TGTGCCAGCAGGCCGCCTCCGGACAGGGGGTACCAAGAGACCCAGTACTTC. V and J are TRBV28 and TRBJ2-5; 10 bases line up with TRBD1. Germline trimming cut 6 bases from V and 0 bases from J; bases unmatched to any gene: 10. Germline V gives CDR1 MDHEN, CDR2 SYDVKM. This CDR3 comprises 17 residues.

V gene TRBV6-1 combines with J gene TRBJ1-4, with TRBD1 identical over 9 bases. Germline trimming cut 4 bases from V and 6 bases from J; bases unmatched to any gene: 9. The germline CDR1 and CDR2 sequences are MNHNS and SASEGT. The CDR3 extends over 16 amino acids. The CDR3 protein is CASSGDLGQGYEKLFF. The CDR3 DNA follows: TGTGCCAGCAGTGGAGACCTGGGACAGGGTTATGAAAAACTGTTTTTT.

The chain combines TRBV6-5 with TRBJ2-3; D ambiguous. Germline lookup yields CDR1 MNHEY and CDR2 SVGAGI. The CDR3 has 15 amino acids. Trimming removed 4 bases from V and 6 bases from J, with 17 bases in between. The CDR3, as DNA: TGTGCCAGCAGTTCCCATCCAAGACTGTGGGATACGCAGTATTTT. This encodes CASSSHPRLWDTQYF.

This clone occurred a few times. The CDR3 DNA reads as TGTGCCAGTAGTAGCGGGACGTACTACGAGCAGTACTTC. Encoded protein: CASSSGTYYEQYF. The J gene is TRBJ2-7, the V gene TRBV19; D may be TRBD2 (6 bases). The CDR3 covers 13 residues. Germline assignment: CDR1 LNHDA and CDR2 SQIVND (reference sequence). The ends were cut back, 4 bases at V and 3 bases at J, with 10 bases in the middle.

V usage is TRBV29-1 and J usage is TRBJ2-3; TRBD1 agrees at 7 bases. This CDR3 region has 14 residues. The germline V gene encodes CDR1 SQVTM and CDR2 ANQGSEA. J was trimmed by 0 bases and V by 7 bases; bases with no gene match: 7. CDR3 nucleotides: TGCAGCGCCACCGACAGGGCTAGCACAGATACGCAGTATTTT. This encodes CSATDRASTDTQYF.

This clone has only one observation. The rearrangement links TRBV7-9 to TRBJ2-1; no reliable D call. Germline V gene data show CDR1 as SEHNR and CDR2 as FQNEAQ (reference sequence). V lost 5 bases and J lost 0, with 11 bases in between. This CDR3 has 15 residues. In DNA form, the CDR3 reads TGTGCCAGCAGCCCTAGTTGGAGCTCCTACAATGAGCAGTTCTTC. Its protein product is CASSPSWSSYNEQFF. Filled out from reference TRBV7-9 and TRBJ2-1, the complete variable domain reads DTGVSQNPRHKITKRGQNVTFRCDPISEHNRLYWYRQTLGQGPEFLTYFQNEAQLEKSRLLSDRFSAERPKGSFSTLEIQRTEQGDSAMYLCASSPSWSSYNEQFFGPGTRLTVL.

The V call is TRBV15, the J call TRBJ1-1; the D gene is possibly TRBD1 (6 bases). Germline CDR1 reads LNHNV; CDR2 reads YYDKDF (reference sequence). The CDR3 has 17 amino acids. Trimming took off 7 bases at V and 0 bases at J, with 21 bases between the two ends. CDR3 DNA sequence: TGTGCCACCATCCCGACAAACGGGGACATAATGAACACTGAAGCTTTCTTT. Encoded protein: CATIPTNGDIMNTEAFF.

The J gene is TRBJ2-1, the V gene TRBV12-5, with D perhaps matching TRBD2 (5 bases). This CDR3 spans 17 amino acids. CDR1 LGHNT and CDR2 FRNRAP come from the germline V gene. V shed 0 bases and J shed 6 bases, with 18 bases lying between them. The CDR3 is CASGLVRDDDCVNEQFF. The CDR3 DNA reads as TGTGCTAGTGGTTTGGTACGGGATGACGACTGTGTCAATGAGCAGTTCTTC.

The chain couples TRBV7-2 to TRBJ2-3; the match to TRBD2 covers 11 bases. The J segment lost 3 bases and the V segment lost 5 bases, leaving 10 bases of the junction unmatched. This CDR3 spans 17 amino acids. The germline V gene has CDR1 SGHTA and CDR2 FQGNSA. CDR3 DNA sequence: TGTGCCAGCAGCGGTAGGCTACTAGCGGGAGTTACAGATACGCAGTATTTT. Protein product: CASSGRLLAGVTDTQYF.

The chain uses TRBV11-2 and TRBJ1-1; possibly TRBD1 for D (6 bases). Germline V gives CDR1 SGHAT, CDR2 FQNNGV. The CDR3 runs to 17 residues. The ends were cut back, 4 bases at V and 0 bases at J, with 18 bases in the middle. The CDR3 reads CASSYRPGHNMNTEAFF. The CDR3, as DNA: TGTGCCAGCAGCTACAGGCCGGGACACAACATGAACACTGAAGCTTTCTTT.

The V call is TRBV5-1, the J call TRBJ2-7, with 9 bases lining up with TRBD1. The CDR3 is 13 amino acids. Trimming cost V 5 bases and J 5 bases; bases outside gene matches: 5. CDR1 and CDR2 from the germline V gene are SGHRS and YFSETQ. The CDR3: CASRSGTGNEQYF. The CDR3 DNA follows: TGCGCCAGCAGATCCGGGACAGGGAACGAGCAGTACTTC. The full variable domain, completed using reference TRBV5-1 and TRBJ2-7, is KAGVTQTPRYLIKTRGQQVTLSCSPISGHRSVSWYQQTPGQGLQFLFEYFSETQRNKGNFPGRFSGRQFSNSRSEMNVSTLELGDSALYLCASRSGTGNEQYFGPGTRLTVT.

The chain links TRBV5-4 to TRBJ2-5, with 7 positions matching TRBD1. Trimming removed 5 bases from V and 1 base from J; junction bases left unmatched: 8. In germline, CDR1 is SGHNT, CDR2 YYREEE (reference sequence). The CDR3 has 15 residues. This chain's CDR3 is CASSRDSGFQETQYF. CDR3 DNA sequence: TGTGCCAGCAGTCGGGACAGTGGATTCCAAGAGACCCAGTACTTC. The variable domain in full, with the rest retrieved from reference TRBV5-4 and TRBJ2-5, is ETGVTQSPTHLIKTRGQQVTLRCSSQSGHNTVSWYQQALGQGPQFIFQYYREEENGRGNFPPRFSGLQFPNYSSELNVNALELDDSALYLCASSRDSGFQETQYFGPGTRLLVL.

V usage is TRBV5-3 and J usage is TRBJ2-3, with D possibly TRBD1 on 6 matching bases. TRBV5-3 is treated as an ORF (open reading frame) with a function not yet certain. The CDR3 contains 15 residues. Between the trimmed V and J ends, which lost 0 bases and 0 bases, there was a span of 8 bases. CDR3: CARSLGTASTDTQYF. Here the CDR3 DNA reads TGTGCCAGAAGCTTGGGGACAGCCAGCACAGATACGCAGTATTTT.

The chain uses TRBV7-8 and TRBJ2-7; possible D gene TRBD2, 5 bases. There are 16 residues in the CDR3. The V end lost 5 bases, the J end lost 2 bases, and 19 bases lay between the germline ends. Germline V gene lookup returns CDR1 SGHVS and CDR2 FQNEAQ. The CDR3: CASSHPPLADTYEQYF. Here the CDR3 DNA reads TGTGCCAGCAGCCACCCCCCCCTAGCAGACACCTACGAGCAGTACTTC.

The chain recombines TRBV14 with TRBJ2-1; tentatively, D is TRBD2 (5 bases). The germline V gene has CDR1 SGHDN and CDR2 FVKESK. The CDR3 is 19 amino acids. With 0 bases removed from V and 5 bases from J, the gap between germline ends came to 23 bases. Written as DNA, the CDR3 is TGTGCCAGCAGCCAAGATCAGCAGGAAGCGGTCGTCGGGGACAATGAGCAGTTCTTC. This codes for CASSQDQQEAVVGDNEQFF.